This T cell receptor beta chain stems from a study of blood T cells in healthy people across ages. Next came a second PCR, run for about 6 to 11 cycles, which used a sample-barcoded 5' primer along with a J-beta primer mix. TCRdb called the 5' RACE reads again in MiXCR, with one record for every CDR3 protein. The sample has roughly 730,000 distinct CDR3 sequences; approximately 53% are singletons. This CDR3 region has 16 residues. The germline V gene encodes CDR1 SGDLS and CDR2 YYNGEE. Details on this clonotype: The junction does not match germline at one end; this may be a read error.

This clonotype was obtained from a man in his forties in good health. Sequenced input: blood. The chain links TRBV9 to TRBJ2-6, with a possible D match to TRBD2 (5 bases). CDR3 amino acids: CASSGIWGSGVNVLTF. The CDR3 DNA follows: TGTGCCAGCAGCGGCATATGGGGTTCCGGGGTCAACGTCCTGACTTTC. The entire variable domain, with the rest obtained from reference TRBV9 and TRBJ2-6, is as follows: DSGVTQTPKHLITATGQRVTLRCSPRSGDLSVYWYQQSLDQGLQFLIQYYNGEERAKGNILERFSAQQFPDLHSELNLSSLELGDSALYFCASSGIWGSGVNVLTFGAGSRLTVL.